One sample yielded the 27 T cell receptor beta chains listed below, sequenced in a study of T cell responses to AZD1222 COVID-19 vaccine. Assay: immunoSEQ multiplex PCR; the TCRdb copy retains only in-frame clones and omits some. Found here are some 110,000 clones, 70% to 90% of them singletons; the top ten hold about 4%. The source was peripheral blood, collected on day 0 of MenACWY control vaccination. The receptors derive from an adult in good health.

The rearrangement joins TRBV27 to TRBJ1-4, with no clear D. Germline lookup yields CDR1 MNHEY and CDR2 SMNVEV (reference sequence). V lost 3 bases and J lost 13, with 15 bases in between. There are 13 residues in the CDR3. DNA for the CDR3: TGTGCCAGCAGTTTCGGCGCACAGAGCAGACTGTTTTTT. Residues: CASSFGAQSRLFF.

V gene TRBV7-2 combines with J gene TRBJ1-3; D may be TRBD1 (5 bases). Germline loops: CDR1 SGHTA, CDR2 FQGNSA. The CDR3 runs 14 residues. V was pared by 4 bases and J by 2 bases, with 9 bases between. CDR3 DNA: TGTGCCAGCAGCTCCGGGACGGCTGGAAACACCATATATTTT. Translated, it gives CASSSGTAGNTIYF.

CDR3 coding DNA: TGTGCCAGCTCACCACGGGACGATGAGCAGTTCTTC. Protein: CASSPRDDEQFF. The chain recombines TRBV18 with TRBJ2-1; D assignment may be TRBD1 or TRBD2 (5 bases each). Between the trimmed V and J ends, which lost 1 base and 8 bases, there was a span of 6 bases. Germline CDR1 is KGHSH and CDR2 is LQKENI. The CDR3 is 12 residues long. Based on the CDR3 plus reference TRBV18 and TRBJ2-1, the full variable domain is NAGVMQNPRHLVRRRGQEARLRCSPMKGHSHVYWYRQLPEEGLKFMVYLQKENIIDESGMPKERFSAEFPKEGPSILRIQQVVRGDSAAYFCASSPRDDEQFFGPGTRLTVL.

With respect to this clone: The sample carries other DNA sequences with the same CDR3. The chain links TRBV7-8 to TRBJ2-3; D remains ambiguous. Per the germline V gene, CDR1 is SGHVS and CDR2 is FQNEAQ. The CDR3 runs to 13 residues. V lost 1 base and J 0 bases, leaving 2 bases between the germline ends. The CDR3 spells CASSLGSTDTQYF. The DNA of the CDR3 is TGTGCCAGCAGCTTAGGCAGCACAGATACGCAGTATTTT.

The gene calls are TRBV5-6 and TRBJ2-4; the D gene is possibly TRBD1 (6 bases). Trimming removed 0 bases at V and 6 bases at J, with 13 bases between. The CDR3 runs to 15 residues. The germline V gene encodes CDR1 SGHDT and CDR2 YYEEEE. The CDR3 DNA follows: TGTGCCAGCAGCTTGGCCCTCCGGGACATAAACATTCAGTACTTC. Amino acids: CASSLALRDINIQYF.

J is TRBJ1-5 and V is TRBV4-1; D is uncertain. V lost 0 bases and J 0 bases, leaving 12 bases between the germline ends. The CDR3 sequence is 17 residues long. Germline CDR1 and CDR2: MGHRA and YSYEKL. CDR3 loop: CASSQDPRLNSNQPQHF. For the CDR3, the DNA is TGCGCCAGCAGCCAAGACCCCAGATTAAATAGCAATCAGCCCCAGCATTTT.

V gene TRBV4-2 combines with J gene TRBJ1-5, with D hard to call. This CDR3 is built from 19 residues. V shed 0 bases and J shed 1 base, with 19 bases lying between them. From germline, CDR1 is LGHNA and CDR2 YNFKEQ. CDR3 residues: CASSQDRLIGVQSNQPQHF. The CDR3 DNA sequence: TGTGCCAGCAGCCAAGATCGCTTAATCGGCGTTCAGAGCAATCAGCCCCAGCATTTT.

The chain is built from TRBV28 and TRBJ1-2; D not certain. Looked up from germline, CDR1 is MDHEN and CDR2 is SYDVKM. The CDR3 runs to 19 residues. The V and J ends lost 4 bases and 0 bases respectively, with 24 bases between them. CDR3 loop: CASSSYPYPTQQANYGYTF. Written as DNA, the CDR3 is TGTGCCAGCAGTTCATACCCATACCCGACGCAACAAGCTAACTATGGCTACACCTTC.

This chain joins TRBV10-3 and TRBJ1-2; tentative D call: TRBD1 (5 bases). CDR3 length: 13 amino acids. The germline gives CDR1 ENHRY, CDR2 SYGVKD. The ends were cut back, 8 bases at V and 3 bases at J, with 13 bases in the middle. This CDR3 is CAIGSSTDYGYTF. DNA of the CDR3: TGTGCCATCGGTTCTTCGACAGACTATGGCTACACCTTC.

This rearrangement joins TRBV12-3 or TRBV12-4 to TRBJ1-6; D unresolved. CDR3 length equals 13 residues. With 9 bases removed from V and 6 bases from J, the gap between germline ends came to 12 bases. The chain's CDR3 is CASTRVGNSPLHF. CDR3 nucleotide sequence: TGTGCCAGTACGAGGGTCGGTAATTCACCCCTCCACTTT.

This clone was counted once. The V and J genes are TRBV13 and TRBJ2-7; 7 nucleotides agree with TRBD2. CDR3 length equals 13 residues. The trim removed 1 base at V and 7 bases at J, leaving 4 bases unmatched. Germline V gene lookup returns CDR1 PRHDT and CDR2 FYEKMQ (reference sequence). This chain's CDR3 is CASSLERGGEQYF. The CDR3 DNA reads TGTGCCAGCAGCTTAGAGCGGGGCGGAGAGCAGTACTTC.

V and J are TRBV24-1 and TRBJ1-2; D remains ambiguous. Germline V gene data show CDR1 as KGHDR and CDR2 as SFDVKD. V shed 2 bases and J shed 8 bases, with 14 bases lying between them. The CDR3 consists of 14 residues. CDR3 sequence (DNA): TGTGCCACCAGTGATTGGAGCGCTGTGTGGGGCTACACCTTC. Its protein product is CATSDWSAVWGYTF.

On this clone itself: At one end the junction does not follow the germline gene, possibly because of a read error. V and J are TRBV3-1 (or the pseudogene TRBV3-2) and TRBJ2-1; 8 bases line up with TRBD2. Germline values: CDR1 LGHDT, CDR2 YNNKEL (reference sequence). The CDR3 length is 16 residues. The DNA of the CDR3 is TGTGCCAGCAGCCACCCCGGACTAGCCTCCCACAATGAGCAGTTCTTC. Its translation: CASSHPGLASHNEQFF.

The rearrangement uses TRBV4-3 and TRBJ2-5; 15 nucleotides match TRBD2. Germline V lookup: CDR1 LGHNA, CDR2 YSLEER. V lost 3 bases and J lost 5; bases outside the gene matches: 13. CDR3 length equals 19 residues. The CDR3 DNA reads TGCGCCAGCAGCCAGAGTTTCGGGACTAGCGGGGGGTTGGGGGAGACCCAGTACTTC. It translates to CASSQSFGTSGGLGETQYF.

The J gene is TRBJ1-4, the V gene TRBV18; weak D call: TRBD1 (6 bases). V was clipped by 3 bases and J by 0 bases, with 14 bases between them. The germline V gene has CDR1 KGHSH and CDR2 LQKENI. The CDR3 has 17 residues. The CDR3 loop reads CASSPEANRATNEKLFF. In DNA form, the CDR3 reads TGTGCCAGCTCACCGGAAGCTAACAGGGCAACTAATGAAAAACTGTTTTTT.

A remark on this clone: Additional DNA sequences in this sample encode the identical CDR3. The chain links TRBV7-6 to TRBJ2-7; 8 nucleotides agree with TRBD1. In germline, CDR1 is SGHVS, CDR2 FNYEAQ. V lost 3 bases and J lost 3; bases outside the gene matches: 7. The CDR3 covers 15 residues. CDR3 amino acids: CASSFGTGNHYEQYF. The CDR3 nucleotides are TGTGCCAGCAGCTTTGGGACAGGCAACCACTACGAGCAGTACTTC. Full variable domain (missing parts from reference TRBV7-6 and TRBJ2-7): GAGVSQSPRYKVTKRGQDVALRCDPISGHVSLYWYRQALGQGPEFLTYFNYEAQQDKSGLPNDRFSAERPEGSISTLTIQRTEQRDSAMYRCASSFGTGNHYEQYFGPGTRLTVT.

This chain connects TRBV19 to TRBJ1-6, with D tentatively TRBD1 (5 bases). V lost 10 bases to trimming and J lost 7 bases, with 17 bases between them. This CDR3 spans 14 amino acids. The germline V gene encodes CDR1 LNHDA and CDR2 SQIVND (reference sequence). The CDR3 bases are TGTGCCACCGCCGGAGGGGTTTGGAATTCACCCCTCCACTTT. This encodes CATAGGVWNSPLHF. The whole variable domain, remainder taken from reference TRBV19 and TRBJ1-6, is DGGITQSPKYLFRKEGQNVTLSCEQNLNHDAMYWYRQDPGQGLRLIYYSQIVNDFQKGDIAEGYSVSREKKESFPLTVTSAQKNPTAFYLCATAGGVWNSPLHFGNGTRLTVT.

This clone was seen more than once but under ten times. The chain carries TRBV7-6 and TRBJ1-2; TRBD1 is a possible D gene (6 bases). Germline CDR1 reads SGHVS; CDR2 reads FNYEAQ. The CDR3 is made up of 12 amino acids. Deletions cut 5 bases from V and 3 bases from J, with 7 bases between. CDR3 amino acids: CASSTGHYGYTF. The CDR3 region has the DNA TGTGCCAGCAGCACAGGGCACTATGGCTACACCTTC. Using reference TRBV7-6 and TRBJ1-2 for the parts outside the CDR3, the full variable domain is GAGVSQSPRYKVTKRGQDVALRCDPISGHVSLYWYRQALGQGPEFLTYFNYEAQQDKSGLPNDRFSAERPEGSISTLTIQRTEQRDSAMYRCASSTGHYGYTFGSGTRLTVV.

V and J are TRBV9 and TRBJ2-3; D remains unclear. V lost 0 bases to trimming and J lost 2 bases, with 4 bases between them. Germline V lookup: CDR1 SGDLS, CDR2 YYNGEE. CDR3 size: 13 residues. CDR3 protein: CASSVGATDTQYF. The CDR3 DNA reads TGTGCCAGCAGCGTAGGTGCCACAGATACGCAGTATTTT. The whole variable domain, remainder taken from reference TRBV9 and TRBJ2-3, is DSGVTQTPKHLITATGQRVTLRCSPRSGDLSVYWYQQSLDQGLQFLIQYYNGEERAKGNILERFSAQQFPDLHSELNLSSLELGDSALYFCASSVGATDTQYFGPGTRLTVL.

The chain carries TRBV5-4 and TRBJ1-2; no reliable D call. The V end lost 0 bases, the J end lost 6 bases, and 12 bases lay between the germline ends. There are 14 residues in the CDR3. Germline V gives CDR1 SGHNT, CDR2 YYREEE (reference sequence). CDR3 in amino acids: CASSLDSIGDGYTF. As DNA, the CDR3 is TGTGCCAGCAGCTTGGATTCTATCGGAGATGGCTACACCTTC.

The chain links TRBV19 to TRBJ1-3, with D possibly TRBD1 on 6 matching bases. Germline V lookup: CDR1 LNHDA, CDR2 SQIVND (reference sequence). The V and J ends lost 6 bases and 0 bases respectively, with 15 bases between them. The CDR3 is 16 residues long. CDR3 DNA: TGTGCCAGTAGAGTCGTATCAGGGGTCTCTGGAAACACCATATATTTT. Translating it yields CASRVVSGVSGNTIYF.

This chain connects TRBV10-2 to TRBJ2-7; tentatively, D is TRBD2 (6 bases). The CDR3 spans 12 residues. The ends were cut back, 4 bases at V and 7 bases at J, with 11 bases in the middle. Germline lookup yields CDR1 WSHSY and CDR2 SAAADI. The CDR3 reads CASSATSLEQYF. The DNA of the CDR3 is TGCGCCAGCAGTGCTACTAGCCTTGAGCAGTACTTC.

This clone was counted a few times. V gene TRBV3-1 (or the pseudogene TRBV3-2) combines with J gene TRBJ1-6; D unclear. Trimming cost V 0 bases and J 9 bases, with 12 bases left between them. There are 15 residues in the CDR3. Germline loops: CDR1 LGHDT, CDR2 YNNKEL (reference sequence). CDR3 nucleotide sequence: TGTGCCAGCAGCCAAGACTTCAGTCGAGGTTCACCCCTCCACTTT. It translates to CASSQDFSRGSPLHF.

Turning to this clone: At one of its ends the junction is not consistent with the germline gene, which may arise from a read error. The chain couples TRBV7-2 to TRBJ2-2; TRBD2 might be the D (5 bases). The germline V gene has CDR1 SGHTA and CDR2 FQGNSA. This CDR3 has 15 amino acids. The CDR3 loop reads CASSLAKLDTGELFF. In DNA, the CDR3 is TGTGCCAGCAGCTTAGCAAAACTAGACACGGGGGAGCTGTTTTTT. Complete variable domain (other parts from reference TRBV7-2 and TRBJ2-2): GAGVSQSPSNKVTEKGKDVELRCDPISGHTALYWYRQSLGQGLEFLIYFQGNSAPDKSGLPSDRFSAERTGGSVSTLTIQRTQQEDSAVYLCASSLAKLDTGELFFGEGSRLTVL.

The rearrangement links TRBV4-1 to TRBJ2-5; the D is unclear. This CDR3 contains 15 residues. Trimming removed 4 bases from V and 5 bases from J, with 17 bases in between. The germline CDR1 and CDR2 sequences are MGHRA and YSYEKL. In nucleotides, the CDR3 is TGCGCCAGCAGCCTCGGTGGTGGGCGCAGGGAGACCCAGTACTTC. This encodes CASSLGGGRRETQYF.

The rearrangement uses TRBV7-2 and TRBJ1-3, with 7 bases aligning to TRBD1. With V trimmed by 1 base and J by 3 bases, 3 bases remained unmatched. The germline gives CDR1 SGHTA, CDR2 FQGNSA. CDR3 length: 15 amino acids. The DNA for the CDR3 is TGTGCCAGCAGCTTAGGGCAGGGGGGTGGAAACACCATATATTTT. Its protein is CASSLGQGGGNTIYF.

This chain joins TRBV18 and TRBJ2-3; 11 bases fit TRBD2. Germline CDR1 KGHSH, CDR2 LQKENI. The CDR3 runs 16 residues. V lost 3 bases and J lost 3; bases outside the gene matches: 5. As DNA, the CDR3 is TGTGCCAGCTCACCTACCGGGACTAGCGGAACAGATACGCAGTATTTT. Its protein is CASSPTGTSGTDTQYF.